The T cell receptor (beta chain) under discussion was sequenced for a study of response to subunit inactivated influenza vaccine. Broader study findings: Few additional T cells are recruited per seasonal influenza vaccination, authors suggested.

A note on this clonotype: Its antigen is still unknown.

In TCRdb, the RT-PCR reads were re-called with MiXCR into one record per CDR3 protein. Altogether 450,000 to 700,000 distinct CDR3 sequences are present, 12% to 15% being singletons, with the ten largest covering over 8.5%. This material consisted of PBMCs from blood, taken roughly 12 days after vaccination. The TCR comes from a man between 50 and 59 years old who received an inactivated influenza vaccine.

Written as DNA, the CDR3 is TGTGCCAGCAGTTACCGCCGGTCCGATAACTATGGCTACACCTTC. This codes for CASSYRRSDNYGYTF. This chain uses TRBV6-2 or TRBV6-3 with TRBJ1-2; D is ambiguous. Germline CDR1 MNHEY, CDR2 SVGEGT. The CDR3 is 15 residues long. The germline V and J ends were trimmed by 2 bases and 1 base, with 11 bases remaining between them.